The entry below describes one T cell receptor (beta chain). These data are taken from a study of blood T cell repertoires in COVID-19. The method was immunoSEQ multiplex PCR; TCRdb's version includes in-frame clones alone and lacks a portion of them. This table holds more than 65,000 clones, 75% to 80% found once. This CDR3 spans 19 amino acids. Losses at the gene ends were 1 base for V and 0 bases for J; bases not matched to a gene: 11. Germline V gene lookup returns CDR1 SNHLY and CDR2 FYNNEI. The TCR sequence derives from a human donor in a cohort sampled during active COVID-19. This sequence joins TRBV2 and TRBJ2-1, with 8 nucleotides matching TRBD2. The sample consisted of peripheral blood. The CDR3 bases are TGTGCCAGCAGTGAAGTTGCCGGGGGGGTCCTAAGCTCCTACAATGAGCAGTTCTTC. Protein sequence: CASSEVAGGVLSSYNEQFF.